One sample yielded the 29 T cell receptor beta chains listed below, sequenced in a study of OX40 agonist ivuxolimab in advanced cancers. Sequencing used immunoSEQ multiplex PCR; TCRdb keeps in-frame clones, though not all of them. The table records tens of thousands of clones, around 85% of them present only once. The source was CD4+ or CD8+ T cells sorted from blood, collected in a trial of the OX40 agonist ivuxolimab. The origin of the receptors is an adult with an advanced solid tumor such as melanoma, head and neck, liver or kidney cancer.

The chain employs TRBV7-9 and TRBJ1-2; D perhaps matches TRBD1 (6 bases). The germline V gene has CDR1 SEHNR and CDR2 FQNEAQ (reference sequence). Trimming stripped 5 bases from V and 7 bases from J, with 14 bases between. The CDR3 is 13 amino acids. This chain's CDR3 is CASSPTGLGGYTF. For the CDR3, the DNA is TGTGCCAGCAGCCCTACAGGGCTGGGTGGCTACACCTTC.

The CDR3 bases are TGTGCCAGCAGCTCGTCCGGATTGGGGGAGACCCAGTACTTC. Translation: CASSSSGLGETQYF. This chain links TRBV7-2 with TRBJ2-5; D is unclear. Per germline, CDR1 SGHTA and CDR2 FQGNSA. CDR3 size: 14 residues. The V gene lost 4 bases and the J gene lost 5 bases, with 14 bases spanning the gap.

V gene TRBV5-1 combines with J gene TRBJ1-4; unclear D gene. The CDR3 has 16 amino acids. V dropped 1 base and J dropped 8 bases, with 18 bases sitting between them. Germline assignment: CDR1 SGHRS and CDR2 YFSETQ. CDR3 DNA sequence: TGCGCCAGCAGCTTGAGAAGCGAGGGTCGAAGGGAAAAACTGTTTTTT. Translated: CASSLRSEGRREKLFF. Supplemented by reference TRBV5-1 and TRBJ1-4, the full variable domain reads KAGVTQTPRYLIKTRGQQVTLSCSPISGHRSVSWYQQTPGQGLQFLFEYFSETQRNKGNFPGRFSGRQFSNSRSEMNVSTLELGDSALYLCASSLRSEGRREKLFFGSGTQLSVL.

CDR3 sequence (DNA): TGTGCCTGGACTAGCGGGAGATACAATGAGCAGTTCTTC. Its translation is CAWTSGRYNEQFF. This chain connects TRBV30 to TRBJ2-1, with 10 bases that match TRBD2. J gave up 4 bases and V 4 bases, and 1 base lay outside the gene matches. CDR3 size: 13 residues. Germline V gene lookup returns CDR1 GTSNPN and CDR2 SVGIG (reference sequence). The variable domain in full, completed from reference TRBV30 and TRBJ2-1, reads SQTIHQWPATLVQPVGSPLSLECTVEGTSNPNLYWYRQAAGRGLQLLFYSVGIGQISSEVPQNLSASRPQDRQFILSSKKLLLSDSGFYLCAWTSGRYNEQFFGPGTRLTVL.

J is TRBJ2-3 and V is TRBV6-1; the D is unclear. The germline V gene has CDR1 MNHNS and CDR2 SASEGT. There are 13 residues in the CDR3. Trimming took 8 bases from V and 1 from J, leaving 10 bases between them. The CDR3 coding sequence is TGTGCCAGCCCCGGCGTTGGCACAGATACGCAGTATTTT. The encoded protein is CASPGVGTDTQYF.

CDR3 DNA: TGTGCCAGCAGACCAGCCCGGGGGGCTTACGAGCAGTACTTC. Protein sequence: CASRPARGAYEQYF. The rearrangement uses TRBV13 and TRBJ2-7; D may be TRBD2 (7 bases). The CDR3 runs to 14 residues. Trimming removed 6 bases from V and 4 bases from J, with 16 bases in between. Germline V gives CDR1 PRHDT, CDR2 FYEKMQ (reference sequence).

The rearrangement joins TRBV14 to TRBJ2-5; maybe TRBD2 (6 bases). Trimming cost V 1 base and J 2 bases, with 17 bases left between them. Germline assignment: CDR1 SGHDN and CDR2 FVKESK. The CDR3 extends over 17 amino acids. CDR3 amino acids: CASSQAARTTTQETQYF. The CDR3 DNA reads as TGTGCCAGCAGCCAAGCCGCGCGGACTACTACTCAAGAGACCCAGTACTTC.

The V gene is TRBV10-1, the J gene TRBJ1-1; D call uncertain. This CDR3 region has 15 residues. Germline-derived CDR1 and CDR2 are WNHNN and SYGVQD (reference sequence). The V end was cut by 4 bases, the J end by 5 bases, with 17 bases between. The CDR3 DNA reads TGCGCCAGCAGTGGTGGGGAGGGTCGTCAGACTGAAGCTTTCTTT. This codes for CASSGGEGRQTEAFF.

The chain employs TRBV7-2 and TRBJ2-4; D unresolved. The CDR3 consists of 12 residues. Trimming removed 6 bases at V and 7 bases at J, with 10 bases between. Germline V gene lookup returns CDR1 SGHTA and CDR2 FQGNSA. The CDR3 DNA is TGTGCCAGCAGTCAAACCGGGAACATTCAGTACTTC. As protein: CASSQTGNIQYF.

As DNA, the CDR3 is TGTGCCATCAGGGGGACTAGCGGGAGGGGCAATGAGCAGTTCTTC. This sequence encodes CAIRGTSGRGNEQFF. The chain joins TRBV10-3 to TRBJ2-1, with TRBD2 matching over 16 bases. This CDR3 comprises 15 residues. Germline V gives CDR1 ENHRY, CDR2 SYGVKD. V trimming: 6 bases; J trimming: 6 bases; junction bases outside the gene matches: 2.

This clone was seen a single time. The rearrangement uses TRBV30 and TRBJ1-6, with D hard to call. With 1 base removed from V and 8 bases from J, the gap between germline ends came to 9 bases. The germline V gene encodes CDR1 GTSNPN and CDR2 SVGIG (reference sequence). The CDR3 loop spans 13 amino acids. The CDR3 DNA follows: TGTGCCTGGAGTGCTTCCGAGTATTCACCCCTCCACTTT. Amino acids: CAWSASEYSPLHF.

This clone was recorded only once. In nucleotides, the CDR3 is TGTGCCATCAGTGAGTCGACTAGCGGGAACTCCTACGAGCAGTACTTC. This codes for CAISESTSGNSYEQYF. The V call is TRBV10-3, the J call TRBJ2-7; 11 bases fit TRBD2. The CDR3 is made up of 16 amino acids. J lost 0 bases, V lost 0 bases, and 1 base had no gene match. From germline, CDR1 is ENHRY and CDR2 SYGVKD.

The chain links TRBV6-5 to TRBJ1-1, with 8 bases aligning to TRBD1. CDR1 and CDR2 from the germline V gene are MNHEY and SVGAGI. V gave up 6 bases and J gave up 3 bases; unmatched junction bases: 9. The CDR3 consists of 15 residues. CDR3 nucleotide sequence: TGTGCCAGCAGACGCGGACAGGGCCTGGACACTGAAGCTTTCTTT. It translates to CASRRGQGLDTEAFF.

The chain uses TRBV7-2 and TRBJ2-1; TRBD2 matches 8 bases. The ends lost 8 bases at V and 9 bases at J; junction bases unmatched: 6. There are 12 residues in the CDR3. CDR1 and CDR2 from the germline V gene are SGHTA and FQGNSA. CDR3 DNA sequence: TGTGCCAGCCGTTTGGCGGGGGGTGAGCAGTTCTTC. The encoded protein is CASRLAGGEQFF.

This clone has only one observation. V gene TRBV29-1 combines with J gene TRBJ2-7; 9 bases align to TRBD1. Trimming at V came to 1 base and at J to 3 bases, leaving 4 bases not matched to a gene. This CDR3 region has 14 residues. Germline V CDR1 and CDR2: SQVTM, ANQGSEA. The CDR3 DNA sequence: TGCAGCGTTGAAGTGGGACAGGGAGGCTACGAGCAGTACTTC. Translating gives CSVEVGQGGYEQYF.

The rearrangement links TRBV10-2 to TRBJ2-5; TRBD1 is a possible D gene (5 bases). The CDR3 covers 15 residues. Germline values: CDR1 WSHSY, CDR2 SAAADI. V was clipped by 6 bases and J by 5 bases, with 19 bases between them. Here the CDR3 reads CASSKTLQGRETQYF. In DNA form, the CDR3 reads TGCGCCAGCAGCAAAACACTCCAGGGTAGGGAGACCCAGTACTTC.

This sequence joins TRBV2 and TRBJ2-5, with D unresolved. Germline V gene lookup returns CDR1 SNHLY and CDR2 FYNNEI. This CDR3 is built from 11 residues. Trimming shortened V by 8 bases and J by 5 bases, and 9 bases separated the two germline ends. For the CDR3, the DNA is TGTGCCAGCTCTTTGGTGGAGACCCAGTACTTC. This translates into CASSLVETQYF.

The J gene is TRBJ2-7, the V gene TRBV15; TRBD2 might be the D (5 bases). CDR3 length equals 14 residues. The V gene's germline CDR1 is LNHNV and CDR2 YYDKDF (reference sequence). Deletions cut 4 bases from V and 4 bases from J, with 14 bases between. CDR3 bases: TGTGCCACCAGCACCGGGGTATGGAGATACGAGCAGTACTTC. Translated, it gives CATSTGVWRYEQYF.

The rearrangement links TRBV14 to TRBJ2-2; 9 nucleotides line up with TRBD1. With 4 bases clipped from V and 7 bases from J, the junction kept 13 bases outside the gene matches. Per germline, CDR1 SGHDN and CDR2 FVKESK. This CDR3 contains 17 residues. The CDR3 here is CASSPYRDRAYSGELFF. The CDR3 coding sequence is TGTGCCAGCAGCCCTTACCGGGACAGGGCTTATAGCGGGGAGCTGTTTTTT.

The V call is TRBV30, the J call TRBJ2-1; a possible D gene is TRBD1 (5 bases). The CDR3 is made up of 12 amino acids. V shed 3 bases and J shed 3 bases, with 6 bases lying between them. Germline V lookup: CDR1 GTSNPN, CDR2 SVGIG (reference sequence). CDR3 residues: CAWRQGYNEQFF. The CDR3 bases are TGTGCCTGGAGGCAGGGCTACAATGAGCAGTTCTTC.

The chain links TRBV12-5 to TRBJ2-7, with D possibly TRBD1 on 6 matching bases. V gave up 7 bases and J gave up 8 bases, with 15 bases separating them. Germline V gene sequence: CDR1 LGHNT, CDR2 FRNRAP. The CDR3 runs to 12 residues. The CDR3 loop reads CASALDSIKQYF. DNA of the CDR3: TGTGCTAGTGCCCTGGACAGTATCAAGCAGTACTTC. The complete variable domain, with remaining parts taken from reference TRBV12-5 and TRBJ2-7, reads DARVTQTPRHKVTEMGQEVTMRCQPILGHNTVFWYRQTMMQGLELLAYFRNRAPLDDSGMPKDRFSAEMPDATLATLKIQPSEPRDSAVYFCASALDSIKQYFGPGTRLTVT.

This clone was picked up one time. The V and J genes are TRBV6-5 and TRBJ1-2; the D is unclear. The V end was cut by 6 bases, the J end by 0 bases, with 8 bases between. Germline loops: CDR1 MNHEY, CDR2 SVGAGI. The length of the CDR3 is 13 residues. The CDR3 sequence is CASSKNTNYGYTF. CDR3 coding DNA: TGTGCCAGCAGCAAAAACACTAACTATGGCTACACCTTC.

The J gene is TRBJ2-7, the V gene TRBV27; possibly TRBD1 for D (6 bases). The germline V gene encodes CDR1 MNHEY and CDR2 SMNVEV (reference sequence). The CDR3 is made up of 15 amino acids. The germline V and J ends were trimmed by 2 bases and 4 bases, with 15 bases remaining between them. The CDR3 loop reads CASSLRRGSRYEQYF. The CDR3 bases are TGTGCCAGCAGTTTACGTAGGGGGAGTCGGTACGAGCAGTACTTC.

The rearrangement links TRBV9 to TRBJ2-5, with TRBD1 as a possible D gene (5 bases). This CDR3 is 14 amino acids long. V lost 6 bases, J lost 4 bases, and 16 bases lay in between. Germline-derived CDR1 and CDR2 are SGDLS and YYNGEE. In nucleotides, the CDR3 is TGTGCCAGCAATCAAGGGGTATCGGGAGAGACCCAGTACTTC. Protein sequence: CASNQGVSGETQYF.

The J gene is TRBJ2-7, the V gene TRBV15; D not resolved. The V end was cut by 4 bases, the J end by 4 bases, with 14 bases between. CDR3 length: 14 amino acids. Germline loops: CDR1 LNHNV, CDR2 YYDKDF (reference sequence). CDR3 DNA sequence: TGTGCCACCAGCATCGCATTTGGGGATTACGAGCAGTACTTC. This encodes CATSIAFGDYEQYF.

The J gene is TRBJ1-1, the V gene TRBV5-1; D possibly corresponds to TRBD1 (6 bases). Trimming stripped 5 bases from V and 11 bases from J, with 22 bases between. The CDR3 totals 14 residues. The germline V gene has CDR1 SGHRS and CDR2 YFSETQ. Here the CDR3 reads CASSWGQGPREAFF. The CDR3 nucleotides are TGCGCCAGCAGTTGGGGACAAGGTCCAAGGGAGGCTTTCTTT.

The chain links TRBV28 to TRBJ1-1; D is ambiguous. Per germline, CDR1 MDHEN and CDR2 SYDVKM. CDR3 length: 14 amino acids. The V gene lost 6 bases and the J gene lost 6 bases, with 17 bases spanning the gap. CDR3 coding DNA: TGTGCCAGCAGCTTACGACACCGGGGAGCTGAAGCTTTCTTT. The encoded protein is CASSLRHRGAEAFF.

This clone is a singleton in its sample. The chain carries TRBV7-8 and TRBJ1-1; no definite D call. Per the germline V gene, CDR1 is SGHVS and CDR2 is FQNEAQ. V lost 5 bases, J lost 0 bases, and 13 bases lay in between. The CDR3 runs 15 residues. The CDR3 sequence: CASSPSSTMNTEAFF. Written as DNA, the CDR3 is TGTGCCAGCAGCCCGTCCTCGACCATGAACACTGAAGCTTTCTTT.

The V call is TRBV6-1, the J call TRBJ1-5; 8 positions agree with TRBD1. The trim removed 4 bases at V and 6 bases at J, leaving 5 bases unmatched. This CDR3 is built from 14 residues. Germline loops: CDR1 MNHNS, CDR2 SASEGT. CDR3 DNA sequence: TGTGCCAGCAGTGCTACAGGGGGTGGTCAGCCCCAGCATTTT. Translating gives CASSATGGGQPQHF.